This T cell receptor beta chain was captured by sequencing in a study of blood T cell repertoires in COVID-19. As for the study in general: Both acute and convalescent COVID-19 samples were obtained from the United States, Italy and Spain. PBMCs, B-cell-depleted T cells, or T cells provided the cDNA or gDNA that made up the material.

The authors' processing: Reference gene primer amplification gave nucleated cell count estimates. Repertoires were generated with immunoSEQ multiplex PCR, while TCRdb's copy carries only in-frame clones and drops some. That table is the source of V, J and clone size, and D and trimming were worked out from the DNA. The profile covers 80,000 to 95,000 clones, with 75% to 90% appearing a single time and approximately 15% taken by the ten largest. The junction had 8 bases not matched to a gene; V was cut back by 6 bases and J by 4 bases. The CDR3 contains 14 residues. Per germline, CDR1 MNHEY and CDR2 SVGAGI.

The gene calls are TRBV6-5 and TRBJ2-7, with 8 nucleotides matching TRBD2. Input material: peripheral blood. This TCR came from an elderly woman with active or convalescent COVID-19. The CDR3 here is CASSYRGGAYEQYF. The CDR3 bases are TGTGCCAGCAGCTACCGGGGGGGGGCTTACGAGCAGTACTTC.